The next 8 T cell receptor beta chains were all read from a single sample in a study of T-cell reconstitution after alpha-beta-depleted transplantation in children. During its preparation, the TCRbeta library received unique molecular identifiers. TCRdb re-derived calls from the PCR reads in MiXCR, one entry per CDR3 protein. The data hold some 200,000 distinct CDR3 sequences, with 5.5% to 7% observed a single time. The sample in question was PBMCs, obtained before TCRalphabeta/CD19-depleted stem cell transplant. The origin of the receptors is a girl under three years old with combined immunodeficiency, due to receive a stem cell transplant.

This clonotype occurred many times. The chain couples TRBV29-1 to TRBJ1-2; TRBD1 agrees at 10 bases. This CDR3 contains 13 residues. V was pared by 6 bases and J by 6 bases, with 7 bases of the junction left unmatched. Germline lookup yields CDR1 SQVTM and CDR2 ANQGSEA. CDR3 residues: CSVAGTGAHGYTF. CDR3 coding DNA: TGCAGCGTAGCCGGGACAGGGGCACATGGCTACACCTTC. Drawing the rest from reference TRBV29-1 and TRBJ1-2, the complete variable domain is SAVISQKPSRDICQRGTSLTIQCQVDSQVTMMFWYRQQPGQSLTLIATANQGSEATYESGFVIDKFPISRPNLTFSTLTVSNMSPEDSSIYLCSVAGTGAHGYTFGSGTRLTVV.

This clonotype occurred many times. The CDR3 region is CASNGGKGQGRNQPQHF. The CDR3 DNA reads as TGTGCCAGCAACGGGGGGAAAGGACAGGGGAGGAATCAGCCCCAGCATTTT. The chain has TRBV6-2 or TRBV6-3 and TRBJ1-5; TRBD1 matches at 9 bases. Trimming took 7 bases from V and 4 from J; bases not matched to a gene: 14. The length of the CDR3 is 17 residues. Per the germline V gene, CDR1 is MNHEY and CDR2 is SVGEGT.

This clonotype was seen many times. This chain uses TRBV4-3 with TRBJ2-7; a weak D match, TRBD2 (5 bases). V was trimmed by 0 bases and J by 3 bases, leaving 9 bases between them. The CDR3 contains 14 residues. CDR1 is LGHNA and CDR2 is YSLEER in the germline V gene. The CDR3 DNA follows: TGCGCCAGCAGCCAAGATCGGGGTAACTACGAGCAGTACTTC. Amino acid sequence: CASSQDRGNYEQYF.

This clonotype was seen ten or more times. CDR3 coding DNA: TGTGCCAGCAGTGAGAAGGGGAAGATCTACGAGCAGTACTTC. This sequence encodes CASSEKGKIYEQYF. The genes are TRBV2 and TRBJ2-7; TRBD1 might be the D (5 bases). The germline V gene has CDR1 SNHLY and CDR2 FYNNEI. CDR3 length: 14 amino acids. Trimming took 3 bases from V and 3 from J, leaving 12 bases between them.

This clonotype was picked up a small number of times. In DNA, the CDR3 is TGTGCCTGGAGAAATATGAACACTGAAGCTTTCTTT. Residues: CAWRNMNTEAFF. This chain links TRBV30 with TRBJ1-1, with D hard to call. The CDR3 consists of 12 residues. Trimming took off 3 bases at V and 0 bases at J, with 5 bases between the two ends. CDR1 GTSNPN and CDR2 SVGIG come from the germline V gene (reference sequence).

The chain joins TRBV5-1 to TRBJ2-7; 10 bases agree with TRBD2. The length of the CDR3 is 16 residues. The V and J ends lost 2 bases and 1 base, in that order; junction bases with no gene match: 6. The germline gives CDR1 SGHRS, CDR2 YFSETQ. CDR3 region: CASSFTLAGASYEQYF. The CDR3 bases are TGCGCCAGCAGCTTTACTCTAGCGGGAGCGTCCTACGAGCAGTACTTC.

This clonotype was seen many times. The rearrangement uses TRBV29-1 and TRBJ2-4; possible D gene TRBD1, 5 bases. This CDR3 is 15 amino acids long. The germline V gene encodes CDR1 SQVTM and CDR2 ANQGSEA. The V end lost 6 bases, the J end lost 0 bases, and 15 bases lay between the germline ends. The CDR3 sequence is CSVQANLLAKNIQYF. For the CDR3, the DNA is TGCAGCGTACAGGCTAACCTTCTAGCCAAAAACATTCAGTACTTC.

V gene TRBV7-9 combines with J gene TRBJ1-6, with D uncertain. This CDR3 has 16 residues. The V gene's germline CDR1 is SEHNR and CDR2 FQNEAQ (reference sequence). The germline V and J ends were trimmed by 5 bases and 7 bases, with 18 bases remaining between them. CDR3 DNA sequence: TGTGCCAGCAGCCCTGACCGGGGTTCTCCGAATTCACCCCTCCACTTT. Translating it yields CASSPDRGSPNSPLHF.